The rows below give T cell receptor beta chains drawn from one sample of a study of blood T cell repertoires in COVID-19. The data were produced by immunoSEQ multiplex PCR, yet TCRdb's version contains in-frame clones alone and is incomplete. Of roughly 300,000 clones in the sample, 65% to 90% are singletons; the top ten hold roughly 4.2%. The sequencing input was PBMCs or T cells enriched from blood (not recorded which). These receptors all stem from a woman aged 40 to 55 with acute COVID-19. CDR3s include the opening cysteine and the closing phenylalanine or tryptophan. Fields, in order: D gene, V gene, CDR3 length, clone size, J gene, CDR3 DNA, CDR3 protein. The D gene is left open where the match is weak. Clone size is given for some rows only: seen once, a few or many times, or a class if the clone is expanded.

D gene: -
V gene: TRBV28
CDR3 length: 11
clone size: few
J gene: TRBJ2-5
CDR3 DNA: TGTGCCAGCACTAGGGAGGAGACCCAGTACTTC
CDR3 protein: CASTREETQYF

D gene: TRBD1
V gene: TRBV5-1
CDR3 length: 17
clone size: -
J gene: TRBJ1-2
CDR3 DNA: TGCGCCAGCAGTCTTACCCCCGGACAGGAAGTAAACTATGGCTACACCTTC
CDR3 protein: CASSLTPGQEVNYGYTF

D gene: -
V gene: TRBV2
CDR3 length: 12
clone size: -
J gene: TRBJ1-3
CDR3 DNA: TGTGCCAGCGGGGGGACCTCGAGAGATATATATTTT
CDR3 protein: CASGGTSRDIYF

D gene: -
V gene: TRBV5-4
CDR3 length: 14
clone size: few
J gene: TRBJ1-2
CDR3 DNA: TGTGCCAGCAGCTTAGGGGACAACCCATTTGGCTACACCTTC
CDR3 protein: CASSLGDNPFGYTF

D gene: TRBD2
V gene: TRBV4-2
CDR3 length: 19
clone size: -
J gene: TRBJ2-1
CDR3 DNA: TGTGCCAGCAGCCAAGAGACTAGCGGGGGGGCAAGTTTTCTGGGTGAGCAGTTCTTC
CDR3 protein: CASSQETSGGASFLGEQFF

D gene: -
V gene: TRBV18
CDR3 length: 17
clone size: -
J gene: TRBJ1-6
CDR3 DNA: TGTGCCAGCTCACCCGACAGGCCTTCGACCAGGGGTTCACCCCTCCACTTT
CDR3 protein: CASSPDRPSTRGSPLHF

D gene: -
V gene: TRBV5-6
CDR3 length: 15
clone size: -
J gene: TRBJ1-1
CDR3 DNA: TGTGCCAGCAGCTCCTTGACAACACGAAACACTGAAGCTTTCTTT
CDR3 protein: CASSSLTTRNTEAFF

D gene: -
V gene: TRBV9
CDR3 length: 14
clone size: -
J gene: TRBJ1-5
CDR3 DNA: TGTGCCAGCAGCCCCGGGGTGGGAAGTCAGCCCCAGCATTTT
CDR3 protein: CASSPGVGSQPQHF

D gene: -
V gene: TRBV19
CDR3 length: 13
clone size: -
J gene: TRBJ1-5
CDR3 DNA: TGTGCCAGTAGTATCCCCGGTACCCTTGCGAGGCATTTT
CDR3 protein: CASSIPGTLARHF

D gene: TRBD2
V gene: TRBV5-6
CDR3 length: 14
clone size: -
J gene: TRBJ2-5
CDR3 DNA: TGTGCCAGCAGCCAAGGACTAGGCGGATACCAAGAGTACTTC
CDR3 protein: CASSQGLGGYQEYF

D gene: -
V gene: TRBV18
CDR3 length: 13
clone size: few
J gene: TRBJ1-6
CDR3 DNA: TGTGCCAGCTCTCTCGCCCGGGTGTCACCCCTCCACTTT
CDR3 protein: CASSLARVSPLHF

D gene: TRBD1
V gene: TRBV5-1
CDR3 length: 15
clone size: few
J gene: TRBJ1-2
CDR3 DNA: TGCGCCAGCAGCTTGGACGTCAGGGGGCGAGGTGGCTACACCTTC
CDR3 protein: CASSLDVRGRGGYTF

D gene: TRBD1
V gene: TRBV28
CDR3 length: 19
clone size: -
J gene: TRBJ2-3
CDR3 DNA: TGTGCCACCTATCACCCCCCAAAAAGGCAGGGGGATGGATCAGATACGCAGTATTTT
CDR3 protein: CATYHPPKRQGDGSDTQYF

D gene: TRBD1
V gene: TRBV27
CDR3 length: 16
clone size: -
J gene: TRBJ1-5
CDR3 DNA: TGTGCCAGCAGTCCCCACAGGGGGGGTAGCAATCAGCCCCAGCATTTT
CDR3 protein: CASSPHRGGSNQPQHF

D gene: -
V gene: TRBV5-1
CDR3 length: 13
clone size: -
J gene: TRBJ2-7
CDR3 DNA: TGCGCCAGCGGGGAAGCAGGGTCCTACGAGCAGTACTTC
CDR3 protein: CASGEAGSYEQYF

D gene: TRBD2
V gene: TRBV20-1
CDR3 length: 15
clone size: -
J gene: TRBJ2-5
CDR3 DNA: TGCAGTGCTAGTAATGCGGGGGGGAGGCAAGAGACCCAGTACTTC
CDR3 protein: CSASNAGGRQETQYF

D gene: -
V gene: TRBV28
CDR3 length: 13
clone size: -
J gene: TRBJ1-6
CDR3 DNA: TGTGCCAGCGATCCGGGGGGCGGCTCACCCCTCCACTTT
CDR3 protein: CASDPGGGSPLHF

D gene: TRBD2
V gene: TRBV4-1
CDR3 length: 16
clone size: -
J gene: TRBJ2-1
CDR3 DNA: TGCGCCAGCAGCCAAGCGGCCGCGGGGGGGGTCTATGAGCAGTTCTTC
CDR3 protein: CASSQAAAGGVYEQFF

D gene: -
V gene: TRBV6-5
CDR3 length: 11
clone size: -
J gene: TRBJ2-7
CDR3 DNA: TGTGCCAGCAGTCCTAGTTCGGAGCAGTACTTC
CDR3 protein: CASSPSSEQYF

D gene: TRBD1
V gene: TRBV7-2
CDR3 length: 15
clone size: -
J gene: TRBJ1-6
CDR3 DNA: TGTGCCAGCAGCCGTGACAGGGGGAGAGAATCACCCCTCCACTTT
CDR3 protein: CASSRDRGRESPLHF

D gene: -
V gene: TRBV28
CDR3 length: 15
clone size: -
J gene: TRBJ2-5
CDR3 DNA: TGTGCCAGCAGGGGAAGGAGGTTCTTCGAAGAGACCCAGTACTTC
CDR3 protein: CASRGRRFFEETQYF

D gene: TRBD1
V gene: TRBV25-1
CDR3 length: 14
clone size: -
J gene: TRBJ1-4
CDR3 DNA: TGTGCCAGCAGTCCGGGACAGGGCTATGAAAAACTGTTTTTT
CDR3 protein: CASSPGQGYEKLFF

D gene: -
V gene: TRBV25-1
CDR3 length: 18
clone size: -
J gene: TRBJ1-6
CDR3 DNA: TGTGCCAGCAGTGCGAGGAAAACTGGACAGCCGAATAATTCACCCCTCCACTTT
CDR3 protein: CASSARKTGQPNNSPLHF

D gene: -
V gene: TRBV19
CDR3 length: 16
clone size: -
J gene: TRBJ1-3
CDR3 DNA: TGTGCCAGTAGTAGACCTTTTCCGGGGTCTGGAAACACCATATATTTT
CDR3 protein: CASSRPFPGSGNTIYF

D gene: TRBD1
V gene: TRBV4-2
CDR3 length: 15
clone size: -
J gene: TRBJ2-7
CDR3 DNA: TGTGCCAGCAGCCAAGGGACAGGTCACTCCTACGAGCAGTACTTC
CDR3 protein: CASSQGTGHSYEQYF

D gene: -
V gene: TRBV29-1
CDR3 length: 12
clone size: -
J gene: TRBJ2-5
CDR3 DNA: TGCAGCGTTGAGGGTCAGGGAGAGACCCAGTACTTC
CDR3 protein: CSVEGQGETQYF

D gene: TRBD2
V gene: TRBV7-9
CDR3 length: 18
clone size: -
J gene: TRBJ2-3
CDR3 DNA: TGTGCCAGCAGCTTATCGACGTCTAGCGGGGGAAGCACAGATACGCAGTATTTT
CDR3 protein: CASSLSTSSGGSTDTQYF

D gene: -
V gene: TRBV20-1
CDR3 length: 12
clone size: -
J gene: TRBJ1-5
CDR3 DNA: TGCAGTGCTAGTATCCTTTTGCAGCCCCAGCATTTT
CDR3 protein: CSASILLQPQHF

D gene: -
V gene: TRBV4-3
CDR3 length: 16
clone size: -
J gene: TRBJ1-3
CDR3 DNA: TGCGCCAGCAGCCAATCCTCAGGGGCAGCAGGAAACACCATATATTTT
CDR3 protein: CASSQSSGAAGNTIYF

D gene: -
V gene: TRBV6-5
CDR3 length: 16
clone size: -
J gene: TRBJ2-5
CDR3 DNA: TGTGCCAGCAGTTACAGGCGGGTAGGAGGGGTAGAGACCCAGTACTTC
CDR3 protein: CASSYRRVGGVETQYF

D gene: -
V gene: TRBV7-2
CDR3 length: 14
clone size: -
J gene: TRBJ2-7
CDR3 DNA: TGTGCCAGCAGCTTAAGTTCCGGCTCCTACGAGCAGTACTTC
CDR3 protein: CASSLSSGSYEQYF

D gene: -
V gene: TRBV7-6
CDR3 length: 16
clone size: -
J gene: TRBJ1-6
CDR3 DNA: TGTGCCAGCAGCTTAGGTTCCGGGAGGAGTAATTCACCCCTCCACTTT
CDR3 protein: CASSLGSGRSNSPLHF

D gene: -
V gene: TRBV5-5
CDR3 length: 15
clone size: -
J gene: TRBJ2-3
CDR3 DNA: TGTGCCAGCAACTTAGGGGGAGTTTCCACAGATACGCAGTATTTT
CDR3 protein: CASNLGGVSTDTQYF

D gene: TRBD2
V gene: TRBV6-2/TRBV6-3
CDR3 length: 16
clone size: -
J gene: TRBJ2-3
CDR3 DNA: TGTGCCAGCAGCCCGTGGGGGGGAAGTGGAACAGATACGCAGTATTTT
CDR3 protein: CASSPWGGSGTDTQYF

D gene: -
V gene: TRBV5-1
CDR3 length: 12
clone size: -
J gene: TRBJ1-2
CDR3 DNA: TGCGCCAGCAGGGAGACCGACTATGGCTACACCTTC
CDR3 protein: CASRETDYGYTF